Each of the 14 T cell receptor beta chains below was sequenced from the same sample in a study of blood T cell repertoires in COVID-19 (dated by TCRdb to the early 2020s). Libraries were constructed by the immunoSEQ multiplex PCR assay. TCRdb carries this immuneACCESS record with in-frame sequences only. Its versions omit some clonotypes, under half of them owing to an unresolved V gene in the studies checked, with the rest unexplained. The sample yields 120,000 or so clones; about four fifths were counted once. The top ten hold about a sixth of the sample. The specimen was peripheral blood. The receptors come from a man younger than 45 with COVID-19, enrolled during active disease.

The chain carries TRBV11-3 and TRBJ1-4, with a weak D call TRBD1 (5 bases). Germline assignment: CDR1 SGHNT and CDR2 YENEEA. V was trimmed by 3 bases and J by 1 base, leaving 6 bases between them. This CDR3 is built from 14 residues. The CDR3 bases are TGTGCCAGCAGCTTGGGGGGAACTAATGAAAAACTGTTTTTT. This sequence encodes CASSLGGTNEKLFF.

This clone showed up just once. The V and J genes are TRBV7-9 and TRBJ2-2, with a weak D call TRBD2 (6 bases). The germline CDR1 and CDR2 sequences are SEHNR and FQNEAQ (reference sequence). Between the trimmed V and J ends, which lost 0 bases and 1 base, there was a span of 6 bases. The CDR3 runs to 15 residues. CDR3 nucleotide sequence: TGTGCCAGCAGCTTAGCTAGCGGGAACACCGGGGAGCTGTTTTTT. The encoded protein is CASSLASGNTGELFF.

This clone was observed a handful of times. The chain joins TRBV11-1 to TRBJ2-1; weak D call: TRBD2 (5 bases). The CDR3 is 14 residues long. Trimming stripped 7 bases from V and 4 bases from J, with 14 bases between. Germline CDR1 SGHAT, CDR2 FQDESV (reference sequence). The CDR3 DNA is TGTGCCAGCAATGAGGCTAGCAGATACAATGAGCAGTTCTTC. This codes for CASNEASRYNEQFF.

The chain couples TRBV13 to TRBJ2-2; D unclear. V gave up 0 bases and J gave up 5 bases, with 4 bases separating them. In germline, CDR1 is PRHDT, CDR2 FYEKMQ (reference sequence). The CDR3 extends over 13 amino acids. The CDR3 sequence: CASSLGPTGELFF. The CDR3 nucleotides read TGTGCCAGCAGCTTAGGCCCTACCGGGGAGCTGTTTTTT.

This clone was recorded once. The chain employs TRBV10-3 and TRBJ2-7; weak D call: TRBD2 (7 bases). Germline V gene lookup returns CDR1 ENHRY and CDR2 SYGVKD. CDR3 length: 13 residues. Trimming removed 0 bases at V and 5 bases at J, with 8 bases between. The CDR3 sequence is CAISESGGDEQYF. As DNA, the CDR3 is TGTGCCATCAGTGAGTCAGGGGGGGACGAGCAGTACTTC.

The sample holds a few counts of this clone. V usage is TRBV7-9 and J usage is TRBJ1-1, with D hard to call. Between the trimmed V and J ends, which lost 5 bases and 2 bases, there was a span of 15 bases. CDR1 SEHNR and CDR2 FQNEAQ come from the germline V gene (reference sequence). The CDR3 is 15 amino acids. The CDR3 loop is CASSPNAGPNTEAFF. The CDR3 nucleotides are TGTGCCAGCAGCCCCAATGCTGGGCCCAACACTGAAGCTTTCTTT.

This chain joins TRBV20-1 and TRBJ2-5, with D possibly being TRBD1 (6 bases). V lost 7 bases and J 1 base, leaving 13 bases between the germline ends. The V gene's germline CDR1 is DFQATT and CDR2 SNEGSKA (reference sequence). The length of the CDR3 is 13 residues. The CDR3: CSVSQGPQETQYF. Here the CDR3 DNA reads TGCAGTGTTAGTCAGGGGCCCCAAGAGACCCAGTACTTC.

V is TRBV11-3 and J is TRBJ2-3, with 8 bases lining up with TRBD2. The germline V gene encodes CDR1 SGHNT and CDR2 YENEEA. This CDR3 spans 16 amino acids. With 5 bases clipped from V and 3 bases from J, the junction kept 10 bases outside the gene matches. This chain's CDR3 is CASSPPSSGETDTQYF. For the CDR3, the DNA is TGTGCCAGCAGCCCGCCCAGTAGCGGGGAGACAGATACGCAGTATTTT.

This chain connects TRBV6-5 to TRBJ2-7; TRBD1 aligns across 10 bases. The V gene end was trimmed by 5 bases and the J gene end by 3 bases; junction bases not matched to a gene: 7. The CDR3 covers 15 residues. Germline values: CDR1 MNHEY, CDR2 SVGAGI. The CDR3 here is CASSKSGTGVYEQYF. DNA for the CDR3: TGTGCCAGCAGTAAGTCCGGGACAGGGGTCTACGAGCAGTACTTC.

The V and J genes are TRBV4-1 and TRBJ2-2, with 11 bases lining up with TRBD1. The length of the CDR3 is 15 residues. J lost 6 bases, V lost 6 bases, and 6 bases had no gene match. Germline V gives CDR1 MGHRA, CDR2 YSYEKL. CDR3 amino acids: CASRRTGGESGELFF. The CDR3 bases are TGCGCCAGCAGGCGGACAGGGGGCGAGTCCGGGGAGCTGTTTTTT.

The chain links TRBV27 to TRBJ2-7, with TRBD2 identical over 12 bases. The CDR3 has 18 residues. The germline CDR1 and CDR2 sequences are MNHEY and SMNVEV (reference sequence). The V gene end was trimmed by 0 bases and the J gene end by 4 bases; junction bases not matched to a gene: 10. The CDR3 DNA reads TGTGCCAGCAGTTTATCGGAACGACTAGCGGGAGAAAAATACGAGCAGTACTTC. This gives the protein CASSLSERLAGEKYEQYF.

The chain couples TRBV19 to TRBJ1-1; TRBD1 matches at 7 bases. The V segment lost 5 bases and the J segment 0 bases; nucleotides outside the gene matches: 6. CDR1 and CDR2 (germline): LNHDA, SQIVND (reference sequence). The CDR3 is 15 residues long. CDR3 protein: CASSDRDRLNTEAFF. In nucleotides, the CDR3 is TGTGCCAGTAGTGACCGGGACAGATTGAACACTGAAGCTTTCTTT.

The gene calls are TRBV5-4 and TRBJ1-1; TRBD1 matches 8 bases. Trimming removed 4 bases from V and 6 bases from J; junction bases left unmatched: 20. Germline V gene sequence: CDR1 SGHNT, CDR2 YYREEE (reference sequence). The CDR3 spans 18 residues. CDR3 in amino acids: CASSSLPSRYRGRSEAFF. CDR3 DNA: TGTGCCAGCAGCAGCCTCCCAAGCAGGTACAGGGGGAGGTCTGAAGCTTTCTTT. The variable domain in full, completed from reference TRBV5-4 and TRBJ1-1, reads ETGVTQSPTHLIKTRGQQVTLRCSSQSGHNTVSWYQQALGQGPQFIFQYYREEENGRGNFPPRFSGLQFPNYSSELNVNALELDDSALYLCASSSLPSRYRGRSEAFFGQGTRLTVV.

The rearrangement uses TRBV5-4 and TRBJ1-4; 9 bases fit TRBD1. Germline CDR1 reads SGHNT; CDR2 reads YYREEE (reference sequence). The length of the CDR3 is 15 residues. Germline trimming cut 0 bases from V and 7 bases from J; bases unmatched to any gene: 4. CDR3 protein: CASSLAGQGSEKLFF. The CDR3 nucleotides read TGTGCCAGCAGCTTGGCGGGACAGGGAAGTGAAAAACTGTTTTTT.